This entry features one T cell receptor (beta chain) sequence. The authors' processing: Reference gene primer amplification yielded estimated nucleated cell counts. The assay was immunoSEQ multiplex PCR, and TCRdb's table has in-frame clones only and misses some. The D gene and trimming were derived from the DNA, and the V and J assignments and clone size from that table. The data show more than 150,000 clones, with around 84% seen just once and roughly 7% held by the top ten. The length of the CDR3 is 14 residues. The ends were cut back, 5 bases at V and 2 bases at J, with 11 bases in the middle. CDR1 is SGHRS, CDR2 YFSETQ, per germline. This record belongs to a study of blood T cell repertoires in COVID-19.

The V call is TRBV5-1, the J call TRBJ2-1; tentative D call: TRBD2 (6 bases). The clonotype originates from a man over 45 with active or convalescent COVID-19. The sequenced sample consisted of peripheral blood. Written as DNA, the CDR3 is TGCGCCAGCAGGGACTACCTTGCCTACAATGAGCAGTTCTTC. Translating gives CASRDYLAYNEQFF. Full variable domain (rest looked up from reference TRBV5-1 and TRBJ2-1): KAGVTQTPRYLIKTRGQQVTLSCSPISGHRSVSWYQQTPGQGLQFLFEYFSETQRNKGNFPGRFSGRQFSNSRSEMNVSTLELGDSALYLCASRDYLAYNEQFFGPGTRLTVL.